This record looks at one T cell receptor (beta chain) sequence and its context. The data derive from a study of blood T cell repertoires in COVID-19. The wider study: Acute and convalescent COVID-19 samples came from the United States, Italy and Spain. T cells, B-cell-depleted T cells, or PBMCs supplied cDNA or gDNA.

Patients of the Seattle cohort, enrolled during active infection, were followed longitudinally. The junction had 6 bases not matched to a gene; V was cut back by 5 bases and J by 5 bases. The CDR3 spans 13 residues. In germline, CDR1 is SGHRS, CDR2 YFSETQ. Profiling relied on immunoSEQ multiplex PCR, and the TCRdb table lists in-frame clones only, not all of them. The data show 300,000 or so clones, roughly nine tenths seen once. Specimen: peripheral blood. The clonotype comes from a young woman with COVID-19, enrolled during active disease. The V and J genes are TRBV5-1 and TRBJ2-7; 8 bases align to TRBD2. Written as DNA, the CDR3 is TGCGCCAGCAGATCCGGGACTAGAGACGAGCAGTACTTC. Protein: CASRSGTRDEQYF.